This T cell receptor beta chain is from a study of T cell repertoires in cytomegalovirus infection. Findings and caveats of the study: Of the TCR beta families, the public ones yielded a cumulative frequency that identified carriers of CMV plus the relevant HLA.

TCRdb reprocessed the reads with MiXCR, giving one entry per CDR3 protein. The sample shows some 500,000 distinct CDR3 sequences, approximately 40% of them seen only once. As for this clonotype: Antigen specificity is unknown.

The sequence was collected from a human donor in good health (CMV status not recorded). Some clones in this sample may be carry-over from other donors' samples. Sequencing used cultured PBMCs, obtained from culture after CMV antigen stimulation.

The CDR3, as DNA: TGCGCCAGCAGCCGGGACGCAGACGGGTATGGCTACACCTTC. Its translation: CASSRDADGYGYTF. The chain has TRBV4-1 and TRBJ1-2; D might be TRBD1 (5 bases). V was trimmed by 4 bases and J by 5 bases, leaving 14 bases between them. The CDR3 loop spans 14 amino acids. CDR1 is MGHRA, CDR2 YSYEKL, per germline.